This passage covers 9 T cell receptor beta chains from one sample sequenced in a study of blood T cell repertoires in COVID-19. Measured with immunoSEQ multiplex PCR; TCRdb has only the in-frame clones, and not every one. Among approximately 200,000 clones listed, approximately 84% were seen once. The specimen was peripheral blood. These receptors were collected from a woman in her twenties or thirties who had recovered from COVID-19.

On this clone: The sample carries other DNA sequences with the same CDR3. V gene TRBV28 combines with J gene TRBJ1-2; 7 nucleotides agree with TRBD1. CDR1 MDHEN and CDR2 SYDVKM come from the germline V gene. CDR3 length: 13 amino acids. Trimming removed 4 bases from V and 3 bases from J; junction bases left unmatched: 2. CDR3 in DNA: TGTGCCAGCAGTTCCACAGGGGACTATGGCTACACCTTC. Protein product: CASSSTGDYGYTF.

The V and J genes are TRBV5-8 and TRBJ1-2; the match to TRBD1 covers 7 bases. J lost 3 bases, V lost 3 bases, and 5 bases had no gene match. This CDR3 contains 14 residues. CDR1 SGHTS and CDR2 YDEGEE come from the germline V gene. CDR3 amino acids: CASSYTGVDYGYTF. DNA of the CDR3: TGTGCCAGCAGCTATACAGGGGTTGACTATGGCTACACCTTC.

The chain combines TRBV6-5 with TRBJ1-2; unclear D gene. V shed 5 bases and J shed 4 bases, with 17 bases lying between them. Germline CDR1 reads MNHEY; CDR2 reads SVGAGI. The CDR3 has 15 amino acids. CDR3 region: CASSRLLGTSYGYTF. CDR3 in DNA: TGTGCCAGCAGTAGGCTTTTGGGCACCAGCTATGGCTACACCTTC.

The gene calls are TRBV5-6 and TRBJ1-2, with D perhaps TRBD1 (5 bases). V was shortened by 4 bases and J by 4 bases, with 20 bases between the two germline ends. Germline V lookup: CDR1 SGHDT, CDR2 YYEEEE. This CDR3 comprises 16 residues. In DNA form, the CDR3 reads TGTGCCAGCAGCCGGGCGTTCCAGGGATACCTCTATGGCTACACCTTC. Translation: CASSRAFQGYLYGYTF.

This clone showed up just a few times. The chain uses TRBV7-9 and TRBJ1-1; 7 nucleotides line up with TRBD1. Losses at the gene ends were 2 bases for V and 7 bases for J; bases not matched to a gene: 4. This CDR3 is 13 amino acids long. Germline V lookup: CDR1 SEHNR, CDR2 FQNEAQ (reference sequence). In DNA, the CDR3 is TGTGCCAGCAGCTTAACCCAGGGGGTTGAAGCTTTCTTT. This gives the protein CASSLTQGVEAFF.

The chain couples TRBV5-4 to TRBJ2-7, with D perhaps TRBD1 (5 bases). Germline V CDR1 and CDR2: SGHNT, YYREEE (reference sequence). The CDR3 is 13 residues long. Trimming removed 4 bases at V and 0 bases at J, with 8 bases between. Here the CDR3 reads CASSPTDSYEQYF. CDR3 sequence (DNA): TGTGCCAGCAGCCCGACAGACTCCTACGAGCAGTACTTC.

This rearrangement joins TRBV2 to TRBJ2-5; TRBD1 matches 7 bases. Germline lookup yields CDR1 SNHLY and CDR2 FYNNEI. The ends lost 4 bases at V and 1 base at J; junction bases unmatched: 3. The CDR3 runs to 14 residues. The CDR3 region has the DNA TGTGCCAGCAGTGTCCGGGACAGCCAAGAGACCCAGTACTTC. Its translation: CASSVRDSQETQYF.

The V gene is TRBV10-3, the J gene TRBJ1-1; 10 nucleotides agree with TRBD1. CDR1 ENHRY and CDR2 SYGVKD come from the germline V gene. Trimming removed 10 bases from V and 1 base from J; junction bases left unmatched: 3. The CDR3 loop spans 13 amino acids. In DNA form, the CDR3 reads TGTGCCAGCGGGACAGGGGCGAACACTGAAGCTTTCTTT. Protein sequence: CASGTGANTEAFF.

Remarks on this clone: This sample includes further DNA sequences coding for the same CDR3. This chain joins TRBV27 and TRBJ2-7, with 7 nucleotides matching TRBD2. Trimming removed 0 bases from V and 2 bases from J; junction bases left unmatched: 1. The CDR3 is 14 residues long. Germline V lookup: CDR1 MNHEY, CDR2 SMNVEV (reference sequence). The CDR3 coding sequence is TGTGCCAGCAGTTTATCGGCGGGGGCCTACGAGCAGTACTTC. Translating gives CASSLSAGAYEQYF.